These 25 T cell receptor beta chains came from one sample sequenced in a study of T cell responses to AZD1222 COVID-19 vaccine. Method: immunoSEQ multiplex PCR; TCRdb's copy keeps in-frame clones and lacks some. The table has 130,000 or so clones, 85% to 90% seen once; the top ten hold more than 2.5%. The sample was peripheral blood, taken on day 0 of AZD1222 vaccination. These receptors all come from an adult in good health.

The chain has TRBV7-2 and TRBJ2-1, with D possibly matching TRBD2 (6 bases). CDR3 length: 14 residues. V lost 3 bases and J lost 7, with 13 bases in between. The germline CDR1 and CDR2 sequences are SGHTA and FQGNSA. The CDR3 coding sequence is TGTGCCAGCAGCTTCCCCGGGAGACCTAATGAGCAGTTCTTC. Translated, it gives CASSFPGRPNEQFF.

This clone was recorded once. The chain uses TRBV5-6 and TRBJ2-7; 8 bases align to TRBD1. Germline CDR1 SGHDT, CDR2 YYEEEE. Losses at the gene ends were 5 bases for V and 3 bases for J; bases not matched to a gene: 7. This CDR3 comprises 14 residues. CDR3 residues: CASSSGGGLYEQYF. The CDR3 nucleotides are TGTGCCAGCAGTTCAGGGGGCGGCCTCTACGAGCAGTACTTC.

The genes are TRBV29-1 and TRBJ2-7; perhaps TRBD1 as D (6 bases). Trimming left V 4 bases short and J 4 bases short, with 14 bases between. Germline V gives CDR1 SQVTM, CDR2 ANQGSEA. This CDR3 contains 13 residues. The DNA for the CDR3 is TGCAGCGTTGGGGAGTGGGACAATTACGAGCAGTACTTC. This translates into CSVGEWDNYEQYF.

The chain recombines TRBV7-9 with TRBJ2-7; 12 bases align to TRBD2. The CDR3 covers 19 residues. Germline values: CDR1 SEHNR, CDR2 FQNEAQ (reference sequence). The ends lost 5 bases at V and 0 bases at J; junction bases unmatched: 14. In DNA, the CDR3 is TGTGCCAGCAGCCCAAGGGTCTCTAGCGGGAGGGCCGGCTCCTACGAGCAGTACTTC. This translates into CASSPRVSSGRAGSYEQYF.

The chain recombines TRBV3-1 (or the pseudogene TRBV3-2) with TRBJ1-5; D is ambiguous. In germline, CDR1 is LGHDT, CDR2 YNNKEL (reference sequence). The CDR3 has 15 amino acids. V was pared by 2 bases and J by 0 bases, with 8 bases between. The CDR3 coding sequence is TGTGCCAGCAGCCAAATCGGCCTTAGCAATCAGCCCCAGCATTTT. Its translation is CASSQIGLSNQPQHF.

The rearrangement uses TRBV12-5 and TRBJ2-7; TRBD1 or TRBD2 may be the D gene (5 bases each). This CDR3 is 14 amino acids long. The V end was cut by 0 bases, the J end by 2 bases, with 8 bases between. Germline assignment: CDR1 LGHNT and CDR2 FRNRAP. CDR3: CASGLVRGAYEQYF. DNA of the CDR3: TGTGCTAGTGGTTTGGTACGAGGGGCCTACGAGCAGTACTTC.

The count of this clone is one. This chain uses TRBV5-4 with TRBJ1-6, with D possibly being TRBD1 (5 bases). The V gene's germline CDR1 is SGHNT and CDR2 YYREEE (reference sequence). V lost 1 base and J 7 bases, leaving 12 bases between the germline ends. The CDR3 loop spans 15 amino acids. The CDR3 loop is CASSLSTGGNSPLHF. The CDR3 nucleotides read TGTGCCAGCAGCTTGTCTACAGGCGGAAATTCACCCCTCCACTTT.

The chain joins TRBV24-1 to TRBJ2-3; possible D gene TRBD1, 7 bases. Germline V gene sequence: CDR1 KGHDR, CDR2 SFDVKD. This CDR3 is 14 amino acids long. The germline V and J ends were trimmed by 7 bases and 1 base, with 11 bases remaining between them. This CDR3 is CATSRGTGTDTQYF. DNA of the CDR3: TGTGCCACCAGCCGCGGGACAGGCACAGATACGCAGTATTTT.

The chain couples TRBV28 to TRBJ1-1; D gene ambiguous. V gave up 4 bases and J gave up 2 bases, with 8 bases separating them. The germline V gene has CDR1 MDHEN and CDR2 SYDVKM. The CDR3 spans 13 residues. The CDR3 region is CASSSPGNTEAFF. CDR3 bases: TGTGCCAGCAGTTCCCCCGGTAACACTGAAGCTTTCTTT. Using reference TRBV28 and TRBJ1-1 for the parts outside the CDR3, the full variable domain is DVKVTQSSRYLVKRTGEKVFLECVQDMDHENMFWYRQDPGLGLRLIYFSYDVKMKEKGDIPEGYSVSREKKERFSLILESASTNQTSMYLCASSSPGNTEAFFGQGTRLTVV.

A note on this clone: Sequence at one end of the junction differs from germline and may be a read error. The CDR3 loop is CASNYANQETQYF. DNA for the CDR3: TGTGCCAGCAATTACGCTAATCAAGAGACCCAGTACTTC. The rearrangement joins TRBV6-2 or TRBV6-3 to TRBJ2-5; D not resolved. The length of the CDR3 is 13 residues. CDR1 MNHEY and CDR2 SVGEGT come from the germline V gene.

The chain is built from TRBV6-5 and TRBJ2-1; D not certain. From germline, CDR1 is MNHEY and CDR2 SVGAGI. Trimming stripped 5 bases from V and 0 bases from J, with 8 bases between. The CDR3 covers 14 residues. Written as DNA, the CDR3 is TGTGCCAGCAGTCCCCGCGGCTCCTACAATGAGCAGTTCTTC. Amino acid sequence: CASSPRGSYNEQFF.

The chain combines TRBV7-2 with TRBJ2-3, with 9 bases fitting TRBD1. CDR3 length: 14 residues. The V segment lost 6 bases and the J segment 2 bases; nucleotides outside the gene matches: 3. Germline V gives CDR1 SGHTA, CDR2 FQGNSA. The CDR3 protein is CASRGTGFTDTQYF. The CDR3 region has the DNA TGTGCCAGCAGAGGGACAGGGTTCACAGATACGCAGTATTTT.

The CDR3 nucleotides are TGTGCCAGCAGGGGCAGGGGTAGGGACGAGCAGTACTTC. Translating gives CASRGRGRDEQYF. The V gene is TRBV27, the J gene TRBJ2-7; D is perhaps TRBD1 (6 bases). V was trimmed by 6 bases and J by 5 bases, leaving 14 bases between them. Germline CDR1 MNHEY, CDR2 SMNVEV (reference sequence). The CDR3 runs to 13 residues.

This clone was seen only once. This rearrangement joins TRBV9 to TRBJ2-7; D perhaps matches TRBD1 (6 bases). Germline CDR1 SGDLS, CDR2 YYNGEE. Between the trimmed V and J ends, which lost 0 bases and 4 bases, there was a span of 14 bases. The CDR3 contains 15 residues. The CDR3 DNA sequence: TGTGCCAGCAGCGTAGCCCCGGACAGCTTATACGAGCAGTACTTC. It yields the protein CASSVAPDSLYEQYF. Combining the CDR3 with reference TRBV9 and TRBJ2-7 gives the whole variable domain DSGVTQTPKHLITATGQRVTLRCSPRSGDLSVYWYQQSLDQGLQFLIQYYNGEERAKGNILERFSAQQFPDLHSELNLSSLELGDSALYFCASSVAPDSLYEQYFGPGTRLTVT.

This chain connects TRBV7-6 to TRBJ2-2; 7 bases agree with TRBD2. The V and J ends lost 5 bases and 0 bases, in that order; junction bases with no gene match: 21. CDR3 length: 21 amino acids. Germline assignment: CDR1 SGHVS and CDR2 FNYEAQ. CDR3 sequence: CASSRHPPWPSGYANTGELFF. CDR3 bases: TGTGCCAGCAGCCGACACCCCCCATGGCCTAGCGGATATGCGAACACCGGGGAGCTGTTTTTT. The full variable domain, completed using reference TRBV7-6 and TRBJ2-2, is GAGVSQSPRYKVTKRGQDVALRCDPISGHVSLYWYRQALGQGPEFLTYFNYEAQQDKSGLPNDRFSAERPEGSISTLTIQRTEQRDSAMYRCASSRHPPWPSGYANTGELFFGEGSRLTVL.

The CDR3, as DNA: TGTGCCAGCAGCCACCGCGGGGGGGAGACAGATACGCAGTATTTT. Amino acid sequence: CASSHRGGETDTQYF. This chain links TRBV4-2 with TRBJ2-3; 9 nucleotides agree with TRBD2. Germline-derived CDR1 and CDR2 are LGHNA and YNFKEQ. This CDR3 contains 15 residues. Unmatched junction bases numbered 4, after V lost 3 bases and J lost 3 bases.

The CDR3 DNA is TGTGCCACCGGGGCCCGGGAGAAGACTTACGAGCAGTACTTC. Residues: CATGAREKTYEQYF. This chain uses TRBV15 with TRBJ2-7; D perhaps matches TRBD2 (6 bases). The V gene lost 8 bases and the J gene lost 4 bases, with 18 bases spanning the gap. The germline V gene encodes CDR1 LNHNV and CDR2 YYDKDF (reference sequence). This CDR3 region has 14 residues.

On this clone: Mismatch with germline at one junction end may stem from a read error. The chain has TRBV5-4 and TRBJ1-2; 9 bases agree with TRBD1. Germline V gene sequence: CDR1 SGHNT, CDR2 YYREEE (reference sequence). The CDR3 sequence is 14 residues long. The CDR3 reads CASSLAGTGGHYRF. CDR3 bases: TGTGCCAGCAGCTTGGCGGGAACAGGGGGCCACTACCGCTTC.

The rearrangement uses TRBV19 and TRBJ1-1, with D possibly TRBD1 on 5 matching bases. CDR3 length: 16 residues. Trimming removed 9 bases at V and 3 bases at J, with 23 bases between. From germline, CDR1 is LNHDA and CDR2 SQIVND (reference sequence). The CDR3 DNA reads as TGTGCCAGCAAAGGCTCTCTTCAGGGTGTATACACTGAAGCTTTCTTT. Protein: CASKGSLQGVYTEAFF.

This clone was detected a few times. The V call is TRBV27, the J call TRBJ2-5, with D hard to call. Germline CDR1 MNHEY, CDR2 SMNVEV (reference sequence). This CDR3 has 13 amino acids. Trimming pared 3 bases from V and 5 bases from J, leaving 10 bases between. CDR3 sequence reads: CASSLVGWETQYF. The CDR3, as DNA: TGTGCCAGCAGTTTGGTGGGTTGGGAGACCCAGTACTTC.

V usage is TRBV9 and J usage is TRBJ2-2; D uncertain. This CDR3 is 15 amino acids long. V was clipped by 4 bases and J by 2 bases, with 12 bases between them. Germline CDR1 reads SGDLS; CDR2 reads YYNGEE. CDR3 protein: CASSPGRFNTGELFF. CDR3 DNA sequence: TGTGCCAGCAGCCCAGGCAGGTTTAACACCGGGGAGCTGTTTTTT.

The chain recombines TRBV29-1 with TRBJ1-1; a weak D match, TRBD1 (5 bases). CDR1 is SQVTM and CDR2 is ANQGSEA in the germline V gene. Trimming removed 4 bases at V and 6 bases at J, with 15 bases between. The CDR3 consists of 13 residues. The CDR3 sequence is CSVAGGRWPEAFF. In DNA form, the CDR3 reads TGCAGCGTTGCCGGGGGGAGGTGGCCTGAAGCTTTCTTT.

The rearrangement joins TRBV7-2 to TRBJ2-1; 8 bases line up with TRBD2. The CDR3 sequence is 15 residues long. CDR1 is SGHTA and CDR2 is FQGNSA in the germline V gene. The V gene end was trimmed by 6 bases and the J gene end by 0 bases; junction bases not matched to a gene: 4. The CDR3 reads CASRKSGSSYNEQFF. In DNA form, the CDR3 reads TGTGCCAGCAGAAAGAGCGGGAGCTCCTACAATGAGCAGTTCTTC.

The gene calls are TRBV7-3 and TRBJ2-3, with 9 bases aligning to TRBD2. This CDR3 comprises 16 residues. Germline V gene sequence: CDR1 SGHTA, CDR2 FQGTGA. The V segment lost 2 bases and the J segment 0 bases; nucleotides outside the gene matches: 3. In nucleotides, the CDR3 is TGTGCCAGCAGCTTAGTCACTAGCGGGAGCACAGATACGCAGTATTTT. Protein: CASSLVTSGSTDTQYF.

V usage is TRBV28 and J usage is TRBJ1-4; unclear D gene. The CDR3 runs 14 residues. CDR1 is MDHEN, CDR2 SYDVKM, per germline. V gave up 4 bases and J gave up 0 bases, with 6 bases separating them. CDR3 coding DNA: TGTGCCAGCAGTTCGACGGCAACTAATGAAAAACTGTTTTTT. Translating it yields CASSSTATNEKLFF.